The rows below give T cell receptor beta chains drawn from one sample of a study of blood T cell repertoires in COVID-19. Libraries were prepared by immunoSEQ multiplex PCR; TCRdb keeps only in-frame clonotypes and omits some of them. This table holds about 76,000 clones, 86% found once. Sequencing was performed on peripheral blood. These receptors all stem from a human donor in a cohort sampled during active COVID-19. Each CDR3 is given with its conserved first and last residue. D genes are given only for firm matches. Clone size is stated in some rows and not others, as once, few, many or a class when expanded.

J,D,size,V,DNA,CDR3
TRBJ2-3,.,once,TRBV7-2,TGTGCCAGCAGCTTACAGGCTACAAGCACAGATACGCAGTATTTT,CASSLQATSTDTQYF
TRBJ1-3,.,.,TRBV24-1,TGTGCCAAAGTTCAGCGTTCCTCTGGAAACACCATATATTTT,CAKVQRSSGNTIYF
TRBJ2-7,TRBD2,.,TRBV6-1,TGTGCCAGCAGTGAACGGACTAGCGGATTTCCCTACGAGCAGTACTTC,CASSERTSGFPYEQYF
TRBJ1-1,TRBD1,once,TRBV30,TGTGCCTGGAGTGCCGGACAGGGAAACACTGAAGCTTTCTTT,CAWSAGQGNTEAFF
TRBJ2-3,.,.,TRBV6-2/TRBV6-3,TGTGCCAGCAGTTACGAATGGGACACCGCTTCAGATACGCAGTATTTT,CASSYEWDTASDTQYF
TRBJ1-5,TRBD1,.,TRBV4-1,TGCGCCAGCAGCCTACAGGGGCCGACCAGGGTTGTGCAGCCCCAGCATTTT,CASSLQGPTRVVQPQHF
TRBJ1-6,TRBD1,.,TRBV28,TGTGCCAGCAGTTGGACAGGGGCTTTAGCCCTCCACTTT,CASSWTGALALHF
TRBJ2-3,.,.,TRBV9,TGTGCCAGCAGCGCTAGAGCGGCCAGCACAGATACGCAGTATTTT,CASSARAASTDTQYF
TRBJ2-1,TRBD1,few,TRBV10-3,TGTGCCATCAGTGAGTTAGACGCCGGGACAGGGTCCTACAATGAGCAGTTCTTC,CAISELDAGTGSYNEQFF
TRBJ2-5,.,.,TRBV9,TGTGCCAGCAGCGCAAACCCTGTCCGGAGCGAGACCCAGTACTTC,CASSANPVRSETQYF
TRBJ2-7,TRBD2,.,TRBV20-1,TGCAGTGCTAGTGGTAGGGGCGGGAGACCCACCTACGAGCAGTACTTC,CSASGRGGRPTYEQYF
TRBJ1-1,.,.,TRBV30,TGTGCCTGGAGTGTAATCCAGGGAGGTATGGCTTTCTTT,CAWSVIQGGMAFF
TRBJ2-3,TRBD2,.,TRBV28,TGTGCCAGCGCTAGCGGAAGCACAGATACGCAGTATTTT,CASASGSTDTQYF
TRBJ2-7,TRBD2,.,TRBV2,TGTGCCAGCAGTGTCCCCACTAGCGGGTTTTCCAACTACGAGCAGTACTTC,CASSVPTSGFSNYEQYF
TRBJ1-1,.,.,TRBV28,TGTGCCAGCAGTTTAAGCAGGGCCGGGAACACTGAAGCTTTCTTT,CASSLSRAGNTEAFF
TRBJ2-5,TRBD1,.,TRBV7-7,TGTGCTAGCAGCTTACTCGCACCGGGACAGCAAGAGACCCAGTACTTC,CASSLLAPGQQETQYF
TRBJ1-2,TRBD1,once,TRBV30,TGTGCTACAGGGGGGACATACTATGGCTACACCTTC,CATGGTYYGYTF
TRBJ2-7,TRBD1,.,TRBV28,TGTGCCAGCAGTTTATCCGACGACAGGGGTTTTCGGCAGTACTTC,CASSLSDDRGFRQYF
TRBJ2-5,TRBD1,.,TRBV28,TGTGCCAGCAGTTTGGGACAGGCCGGAGAGACCCAGTACTTC,CASSLGQAGETQYF
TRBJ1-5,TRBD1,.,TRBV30,TGTGCCTGGGAAGACAGGGGACGGGGACAGCCCCAGCATTTT,CAWEDRGRGQPQHF
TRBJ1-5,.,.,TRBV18,TGTGCCAGCTCACCGGACAGAAACAATCAGCCCCAGCATTTT,CASSPDRNNQPQHF
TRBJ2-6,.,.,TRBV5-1,TGCGCCAGCAGCTTGGATTCCCACTCTGGGGCCAACGTCCTGACTTTC,CASSLDSHSGANVLTF
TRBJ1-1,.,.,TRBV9,TGTGCCAGCAGCGTAGGGGCAGGTTTGAACACTGAAGCTTTCTTT,CASSVGAGLNTEAFF
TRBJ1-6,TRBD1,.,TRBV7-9,TGTGCCAGCAGCTTAGACAGGGGAGTTTCACCCCTCCACTTT,CASSLDRGVSPLHF
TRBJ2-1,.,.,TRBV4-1,TGCGCCAGCAGACTAAACCTACAGCAGTTCTTC,CASRLNLQQFF
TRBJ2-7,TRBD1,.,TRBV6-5,TGTGCCAGCAGTTTGGGACAGGGGATATCCTACGAGCAGTACTTC,CASSLGQGISYEQYF
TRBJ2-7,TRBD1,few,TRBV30,TGTGCCTGGAGTAGAGGGGGCAAAGACGAGCAGTACTTC,CAWSRGGKDEQYF
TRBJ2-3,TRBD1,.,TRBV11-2,TGTGCCAGCACCTTTACAGGGGGCGCAGATACGCAGTATTTT,CASTFTGGADTQYF
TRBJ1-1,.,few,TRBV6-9,TGTGCCAGCAGTTATCTCCGCCTAAACACTGAAGCTTTCTTT,CASSYLRLNTEAFF
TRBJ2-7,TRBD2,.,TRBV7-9,TGTGCCAGCAGTTCGACCCGGGCTAGCGGGAGCTACGAGCAGTACTTC,CASSSTRASGSYEQYF
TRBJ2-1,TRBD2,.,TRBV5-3,TGTGCCAGAAGCTTGGAGACCGGGACTAGCGGCACTCTTGAGCAGTTCTTC,CARSLETGTSGTLEQFF
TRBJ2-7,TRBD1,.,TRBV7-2,TGTGCCAGCAGTCCGACGGTTTACAGGGGCGAGCAGTACTTC,CASSPTVYRGEQYF
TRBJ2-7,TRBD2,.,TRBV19,TGTGCCAGTAGTATTGGACTAGCGGAGCTCTACGAGCAGTACTTC,CASSIGLAELYEQYF
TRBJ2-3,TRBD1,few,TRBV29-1,TGCAGCGTCGGACAGGGGGTCACAGATACGCAGTATTTT,CSVGQGVTDTQYF
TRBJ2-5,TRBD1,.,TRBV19,TGTGCCAGTACCCCTGGGACAGGGATTGGGGTAGGAGAGACCCAGTACTTC,CASTPGTGIGVGETQYF
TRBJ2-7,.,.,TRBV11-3,TGTGCCAGCAGCTTAAGCGGAGGGAACGAGCAGTACTTC,CASSLSGGNEQYF
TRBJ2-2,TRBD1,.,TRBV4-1,TGCGCCAGCAACCTGGGACAGTTCACCGGGGAGCTGTTTTTT,CASNLGQFTGELFF
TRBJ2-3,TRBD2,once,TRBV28,TGTGCCAGCAGGATACTAGCGGAAACGGCTACGCAGTATTTT,CASRILAETATQYF
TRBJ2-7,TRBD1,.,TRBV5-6,TGTGCCAGCAGCTTGGCGCGACAGGGATACGAGCAGTACTTC,CASSLARQGYEQYF
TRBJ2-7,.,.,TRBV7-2,TGTGCCAGCAGCTTAGTAAGACGAGGGAGCGTCCACGAGCAGTACTTC,CASSLVRRGSVHEQYF
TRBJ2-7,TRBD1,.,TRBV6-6,TGTGCCAGCAGTTCCGGACAGGGACACACCTACGAGCAGTACTTC,CASSSGQGHTYEQYF
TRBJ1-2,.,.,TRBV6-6,TGTGCCAGCAGTTACTCCGGGACATCCGGCTACACCTTC,CASSYSGTSGYTF
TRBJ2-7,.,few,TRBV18,TGTGCCAGCTCACCGGGACTCCTCTCCTACGAGCAGTACTTC,CASSPGLLSYEQYF
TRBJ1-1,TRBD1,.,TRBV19,TGTGCCAGTACCGGGACAGGTTTGGCTTTCTTT,CASTGTGLAFF
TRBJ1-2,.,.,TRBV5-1,TGCGCCAGCAACGATGTGCCATCGTCGGGGAGCGGGGATGGCTACACCTTC,CASNDVPSSGSGDGYTF
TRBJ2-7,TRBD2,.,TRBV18,TGTGCCAGCTCACCTGGACTAGTCTTGCCTCGCGAGCAGTACTTC,CASSPGLVLPREQYF
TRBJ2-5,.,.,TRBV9,TGTGCCAGCAGCCCATCGGTCGGGGGGCCTGGAGAGACCCAGTACTTC,CASSPSVGGPGETQYF
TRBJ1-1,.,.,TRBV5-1,TGCGCCAGCAGCCCGACAGACATGAACACTGAAGCTTTCTTT,CASSPTDMNTEAFF
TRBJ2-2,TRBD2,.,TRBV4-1,TGCGCCAGCAGGGGCCGGGAGGGGGCGAACACCGGGGAGCTGTTTTTT,CASRGREGANTGELFF
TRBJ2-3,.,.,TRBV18,TGTGCCAGCTCACCCTCAACAGGGTACGATACGCAGTATTTT,CASSPSTGYDTQYF
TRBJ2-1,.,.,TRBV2,TGTGCCAGCAGTTCTCGAGCCTATTCCAATGAGCAGTTCTTC,CASSSRAYSNEQFF
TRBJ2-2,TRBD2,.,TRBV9,TGTGCCAGCAACGGACTAGGAAACACCGGGGAGCTGTTTTTT,CASNGLGNTGELFF
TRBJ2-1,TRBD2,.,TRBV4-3,TGCGCCAGCAGCCAAGACCCTAGGGCTAGCGGGGGCAATGAGCAGTTCTTC,CASSQDPRASGGNEQFF